Listed here are 13 T cell receptor beta chains from one sample, sequenced in a study of T-cell reconstitution after alpha-beta-depleted transplantation in children (dated by TCRdb to about 2016). This specimen's treatment or condition label, interpreted: allogeneic hematopoietic cell transplantation with graft depleted of TCRalphabeta T cells and CD19 B cells. Library preparation employed PCR. For sequencing, an Illumina HiSeq 2500 was employed. To normalize quantification of the TCRbeta repertoire, the TCR libraries were built with molecular barcoding that relied on unique molecular identifiers. In-frame beta chains were kept once TCRdb had trimmed the public reads at Q25 with fastp and called clones with MiXCR. Every distinct CDR3 protein forms one entry, paired with its most common genes and DNA. The sample table records around 960,000 distinct CDR3 sequences; about 31% of these occur just once. The ten top clones hold roughly 31% of the sample.

This specimen consisted of PBMCs, mostly from graft donor cells, obtained 360 days after TCRalphabeta/CD19-depleted stem cell transplant. The receptors originated from a boy in the first two years of life who had a stem cell transplant for SCID, so the T cells may come from the graft donor.

This chain uses TRBV29-1 with TRBJ2-4; maybe TRBD1 (6 bases). The V gene's germline CDR1 is SQVTM and CDR2 ANQGSEA. This CDR3 comprises 12 residues. V dropped 6 bases and J dropped 6 bases, with 12 bases sitting between them. In DNA form, the CDR3 reads TGCAGCGTCAAAAAGGACAGAAACATTCAGTACTTC. The encoded protein is CSVKKDRNIQYF.

As concerns this clonotype: The junction differs from germline at one of its ends, possibly a read error. The rearrangement joins TRBV3-1 to TRBJ1-1; D possibly corresponds to TRBD1 (6 bases). CDR3 length equals 15 residues. The V gene's germline CDR1 is LGHDT and CDR2 YNNKEL (reference sequence). For the CDR3, the DNA is TGTGCCAGCATCCAAGGACAGCATCGGAACACTGAAGCTTTCTTT. Protein: CASIQGQHRNTEAFF.

The chain has TRBV28 and TRBJ2-1, with 10 bases aligning to TRBD1. Trimming took 4 bases from V and 0 from J; bases not matched to a gene: 6. The CDR3 sequence is 17 residues long. Per germline, CDR1 MDHEN and CDR2 SYDVKM. In nucleotides, the CDR3 is TGTGCCAGCAGTTCGACAGGGGGCTTGGGCTCCTACAATGAGCAGTTCTTC. This encodes CASSSTGGLGSYNEQFF.

The chain is built from TRBV7-9 and TRBJ1-1; D unresolved. V was cut by 3 bases and J by 4 bases, with 12 bases left in between. Per germline, CDR1 SEHNR and CDR2 FQNEAQ (reference sequence). The CDR3 sequence is 14 residues long. The CDR3 region has the DNA TGTGCCAGCAGCTTGGTGGCACTCCCCACTGAAGCTTTCTTT. Its protein product is CASSLVALPTEAFF.

V is TRBV24-1 and J is TRBJ1-2; D is undetermined. The CDR3 contains 16 residues. The germline V gene encodes CDR1 KGHDR and CDR2 SFDVKD. V lost 4 bases and J 5 bases, leaving 19 bases between the germline ends. CDR3 sequence: CATSDWTGPYPYGYTF. The CDR3 nucleotides are TGTGCCACCAGTGACTGGACTGGCCCTTATCCTTATGGCTACACCTTC.

The genes are TRBV7-3 and TRBJ1-1; possible D gene TRBD1, 5 bases. Germline V gene lookup returns CDR1 SGHTA and CDR2 FQGTGA. Trimming removed 3 bases from V and 7 bases from J, with 9 bases in between. The CDR3 is 12 amino acids. CDR3: CASSFSRVEAFF. In DNA form, the CDR3 reads TGTGCCAGCAGCTTCAGCAGGGTTGAAGCTTTCTTT.

This clonotype was seen at least ten times. V gene TRBV7-9 combines with J gene TRBJ2-5; D is possibly TRBD1 (5 bases). V dropped 1 base and J dropped 1 base, with 19 bases sitting between them. Per germline, CDR1 SEHNR and CDR2 FQNEAQ (reference sequence). This CDR3 spans 18 amino acids. CDR3 sequence: CASSLVLVRETFQETQYF. In nucleotides, the CDR3 is TGTGCCAGCAGCTTAGTGTTGGTCAGGGAAACCTTCCAAGAGACCCAGTACTTC.

This clonotype was seen a few times. The chain has TRBV12-3 or TRBV12-4 and TRBJ2-4, with a tentative D call TRBD2 (6 bases). This CDR3 is 15 amino acids long. V was pared by 7 bases and J by 0 bases, with 13 bases between. CDR3 protein: CASTNLATAKNIQYF. The CDR3 nucleotides are TGTGCCAGCACCAATCTAGCGACAGCCAAAAACATTCAGTACTTC.

The chain carries TRBV5-1 and TRBJ2-7; D perhaps matches TRBD1 (6 bases). The CDR3 runs 14 residues. The germline V gene encodes CDR1 SGHRS and CDR2 YFSETQ. Trimming cost V 5 bases and J 3 bases, with 15 bases left between them. This CDR3 reads CASRWTVGNYEQYF. The DNA of the CDR3 is TGCGCCAGCAGGTGGACAGTGGGTAACTACGAGCAGTACTTC.

This clonotype was counted only a few times. This sequence joins TRBV7-6 and TRBJ2-3; TRBD2 aligns across 11 bases. Germline CDR1 reads SGHVS; CDR2 reads FNYEAQ. V was pared by 5 bases and J by 5 bases, with 3 bases of the junction left unmatched. CDR3 length equals 14 residues. CDR3 nucleotides: TGTGCCAGCAGCGGAACTAGCGGGGGAGATACGCAGTATTTT. This sequence encodes CASSGTSGGDTQYF.

The V gene is TRBV7-8, the J gene TRBJ2-5; TRBD1 or TRBD2 may be the D gene (6 bases each). Germline CDR1 SGHVS, CDR2 FQNEAQ. The CDR3 consists of 16 residues. V lost 0 bases to trimming and J lost 2 bases, with 13 bases between them. This CDR3 reads CASSLAWAGTQETQYF. DNA for the CDR3: TGTGCCAGCAGCTTAGCGTGGGCGGGGACACAAGAGACCCAGTACTTC.

This clonotype was observed a handful of times. The genes are TRBV25-1 and TRBJ2-1, with TRBD2 identical over 11 bases. There are 14 residues in the CDR3. V lost 3 bases, J lost 12 bases, and 7 bases stayed unmatched. From germline, CDR1 is MGHDK and CDR2 SYGVNS. DNA for the CDR3: TGTGCCAGCAGTGATCCTAGCGGGGGGTTTGGGCAGTTCTTC. Amino acids: CASSDPSGGFGQFF.

V gene TRBV7-8 combines with J gene TRBJ2-6, with D possibly being TRBD1 or TRBD2 (5 bases each). CDR1 SGHVS and CDR2 FQNEAQ come from the germline V gene. CDR3 length: 19 residues. The V end was cut by 0 bases, the J end by 1 base, with 16 bases between. The chain's CDR3 is CASSLAQGRILSGANVLTF. CDR3 DNA: TGTGCCAGCAGCTTAGCGCAGGGACGTATACTTTCTGGGGCCAACGTCCTGACTTTC. Full variable domain (remainder filled in from reference TRBV7-8 and TRBJ2-6): GAGVSQSPRYKVAKRGQDVALRCDPISGHVSLFWYQQALGQGPEFLTYFQNEAQLDKSGLPSDRFFAERPEGSVSTLKIQRTQQEDSAVYLCASSLAQGRILSGANVLTFGAGSRLTVL.